This TCR beta chain was sequenced for a study of cytomegalovirus exposure and HLA in healthy donors. It was with 60 Vbeta and 13 Jbeta primers that the PCR ran. Authors' processing steps: There were about 80 million unique TCR beta chains by a later count, and 10 million to 12 million of them were shared. Profiling relied on immunoSEQ multiplex PCR, and the TCRdb table lists in-frame clones only, not all of them. V and J calls and clone size are given by that table; D and trimming were obtained from the DNA. Found here are about 190,000 clones, 82% of them singletons; the top ten hold around 0.8%. The source is a young woman in good health and CMV-seronegative. Material: PBMCs.

In nucleotides, the CDR3 is TGTGCCAGCAACGAGGGCGGGTCTGCAGATACGCAGTATTTT. It translates to CASNEGGSADTQYF. The chain carries TRBV7-2 and TRBJ2-3; a weak D match, TRBD2 (5 bases). Trimming cost V 7 bases and J 4 bases, with 15 bases left between them. The CDR3 totals 14 residues. Looked up from germline, CDR1 is SGHTA and CDR2 is FQGNSA.